The following is a TCR beta chain sequence with its context. Its antigen is still unknown. Qualities for individual bases were not recorded, and no much larger clone is one base off. TCR CDR3 regions were amplified from genomic DNA by multiplex PCR using the deep immunoSEQ assay. For each cell subset, the extracted genomic DNA was distributed evenly across all wells of several immunoSEQ 96-well plates, and each plate served as one replicate. Each replicate PCR for sorted subsets received about 180 ng genomic DNA, equal to some 32,000 T cell genomes. Purified libraries were quantified with a Qubit 3.0 fluorometer, sized on a Bioanalyzer 2100, and re-quantified with the KAPA Library Quantification kit. Every immunoSEQ 96-well plate was sequenced on a dedicated single-read 150-cycle Illumina NextSeq 550 flow cell. Processing in the source paper ran as follows. Because only junctional sequences without quality scores were contained in the immunoSEQ output, filtering matching that applied to full-length reads could not be performed. Sequences were annotated with PyIR, a Python wrapper for IgBLAST v1.9, and V/J genes and CDR3 were assigned using IMGT germline references. Reads were filtered out if the reads had weak V/J assignments (E-value above 1e-6), no CDR3, stop codons, out-of-frame junctions, or ambiguous translated residues. A V3J clonotype was defined by an identical inferred V gene, J gene, and CDR3 amino acid sequence. Percentage overlap between repertoires was computed as shared unique clonotypes divided by the size of the smaller repertoire. Richness of each repertoire was evaluated using RTK rarefaction, the Chao1 estimator, and Recon v2.1 estimates of unobserved clonotypes. Generation probabilities were computed with OLGA for all TCRbeta clonotypes obtained by the gDNA method from four donors. TCRdb re-hosts the immuneACCESS table, in-frame sequences only. Its copies lack some clones; in the studies checked, an unresolved V gene accounts for under half of them, and the cause for the rest is not known. Clone size and the V and J calls come from that table; the DNA yielded D and trimming. The sample profile shows millions of clones; approximately 94% of them were found once. Approximately 1.2% of the sample is in the top ten clones.

For the CD8 naive samples, CD45RO-negative cells were positively selected for CCR7, yielding a CD45RA+CCR7+ population from which TemRA cells were excluded. Donors were healthy HIV-negative adults with no recently reported acute infections or vaccinations. All donors were Caucasian adults living in Nashville, Tennessee, USA. Blood was collected by leukapheresis, and PBMCs were isolated by Ficoll-Histopaque density gradient centrifugation and then cryopreserved in liquid nitrogen vapor phase. Analytical flow cytometry was used to check the purity and quantity of every magnetically sorted T cell population. Each sorted fraction had its genomic DNA isolated and then quantified by UV absorbance on a Nanodrop 2000c. These data belong to a study of shared clonotypes between healthy human individuals (dated by TCRdb to about 2020). Notes on the research overall: The cohort comprised a couple of women and a few men aged 18 to 49 years. To estimate repertoire size and how much clonotype sharing occurs between individuals, the study deeply sequenced the blood TCR repertoires of 4 to 6 healthy adults. Per donor, three plates each were used for CD4 naive and CD4 memory, two for CD8 naive, and one for CD8 memory. Per donor, leukapheresis produced somewhere between about 0.94 and 9.5 billion PBMCs. To increase sequencing depth and limit assay-specific biases, different laboratories used diverse techniques to prepare libraries and sequence TCR repertoires. What the research found in general, with its limitations: Compared with non-shared clonotypes, clonotypes shared by all four sorted-subset donors had higher generation probabilities. Larger estimated clonotype richness was generally found for naive subsets than for memory subsets. Pairwise subsampling led to the expectation that sequencing depth would affect the degree of clonotype sharing among donors. The genetic and exposure-history diversity represented was limited by the small number of donors. Across four donors, 5% to 6% of naive CD4, roughly 3.5% of naive CD8, 2.3% of memory CD4, and about 0.4% of memory CD8 clonotypes were shared. Rarefaction of sorted-subset datasets indicated incomplete sequencing despite the large sequencing depth. Sampling was restricted to blood, and TCR repertoires in tissue are likely to differ from TCR repertoires in blood.

Unmatched junction bases come to 13, with V trimmed by 6 bases and J by 6 bases. The CDR3 contains 14 residues, cysteine and phenylalanine counted. This entry keeps only the CDR3 DNA: 42 bases, framed from base 1. Via the germline V gene (reference sequence), CDR1 is GTSNPN and CDR2 SVGIG. The receptor was derived from a man in his late teens or twenties in good health. What was sequenced was naive CD8+ T cells sorted from blood. The sample's cell subset or site label, decoded: CD45RA+CCR7+. The chain joins TRBV30 to TRBJ1-2, with 7 central nucleotides matching TRBD1. CDR3 loop: CACSPGTETDGYTF. The DNA is as follows: TGTGCCTGTTCGCCCGGGACAGAAACTGATGGCTACACCTTC.